The clone carrying this T cell receptor beta chain occurred once. These data are taken from a study of blood T cell repertoires in COVID-19. Across the whole study: Sources were T cells, B-cell-depleted T cells, or PBMCs; the material itself was cDNA or gDNA.

Seattle cases were enrolled at active infection and followed longitudinally. With 0 bases removed from V and 7 bases from J, the gap between germline ends came to 8 bases. Per germline, CDR1 SGHRS and CDR2 YFSETQ. The CDR3 runs to 14 residues. The assay was immunoSEQ multiplex PCR, and TCRdb's table has in-frame clones only and misses some. The table has approximately 180,000 clones, more than 75% seen once; the top ten hold 15% to 20%. The sequence was obtained from a person aged 70 to 85 with COVID-19, enrolled during active disease. This sequence joins TRBV5-1 and TRBJ1-6, with a tentative D call TRBD1 (6 bases). The source material was peripheral blood. For the CDR3, the DNA is TGCGCCAGCAGCTTGGCCGACAGGAATTCACCCCTCCACTTT. Amino acids: CASSLADRNSPLHF.